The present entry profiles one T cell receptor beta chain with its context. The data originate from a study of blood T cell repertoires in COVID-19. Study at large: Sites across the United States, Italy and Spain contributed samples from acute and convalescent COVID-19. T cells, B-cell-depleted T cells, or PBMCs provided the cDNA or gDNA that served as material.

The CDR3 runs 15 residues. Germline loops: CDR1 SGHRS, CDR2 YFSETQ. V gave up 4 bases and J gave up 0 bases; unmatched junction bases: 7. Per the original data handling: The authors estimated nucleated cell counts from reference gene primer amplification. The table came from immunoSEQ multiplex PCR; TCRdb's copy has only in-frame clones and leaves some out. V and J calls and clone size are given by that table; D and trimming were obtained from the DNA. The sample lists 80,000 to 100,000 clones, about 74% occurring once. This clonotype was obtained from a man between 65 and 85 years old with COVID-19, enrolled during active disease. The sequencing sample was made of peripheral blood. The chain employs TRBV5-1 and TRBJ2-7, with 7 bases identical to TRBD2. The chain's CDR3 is CASSTLGEGSYEQYF. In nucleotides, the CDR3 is TGCGCCAGCAGCACCCTCGGGGAGGGCTCCTACGAGCAGTACTTC.